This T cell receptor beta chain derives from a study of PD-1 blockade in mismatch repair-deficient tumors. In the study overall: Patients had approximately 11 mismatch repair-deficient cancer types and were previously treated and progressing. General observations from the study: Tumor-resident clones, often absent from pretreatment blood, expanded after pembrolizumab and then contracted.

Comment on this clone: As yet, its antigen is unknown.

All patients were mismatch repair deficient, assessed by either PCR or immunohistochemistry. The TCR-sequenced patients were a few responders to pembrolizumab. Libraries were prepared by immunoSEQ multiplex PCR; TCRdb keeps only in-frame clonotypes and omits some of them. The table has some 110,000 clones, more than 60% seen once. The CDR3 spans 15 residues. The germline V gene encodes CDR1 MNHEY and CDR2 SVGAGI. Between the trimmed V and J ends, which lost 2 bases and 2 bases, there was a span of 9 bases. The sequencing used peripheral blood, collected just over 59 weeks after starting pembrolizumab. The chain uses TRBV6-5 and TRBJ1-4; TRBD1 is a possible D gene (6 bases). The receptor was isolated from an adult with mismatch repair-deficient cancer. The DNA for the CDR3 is TGTGCCAGCAGTTACCTGGGGGCCACTAATGAAAAACTGTTTTTT. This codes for CASSYLGATNEKLFF.